What follows are 21 T cell receptor beta chains derived from one specimen sequenced in a study of cytomegalovirus exposure and HLA in healthy donors. Primers for the PCR totalled 60 Vbeta and 13 Jbeta. Assay: immunoSEQ multiplex PCR; the TCRdb copy retains only in-frame clones and omits some. The sample has fewer than 150,000 clones, roughly 80% seen once. Source material: PBMCs. The source of these receptors is a woman in her forties or fifties in good health and CMV-seronegative.

V is TRBV5-6 and J is TRBJ2-5; the match to TRBD2 covers 8 bases. Trimming took 4 bases from V and 5 from J; bases not matched to a gene: 7. Germline loops: CDR1 SGHDT, CDR2 YYEEEE. The CDR3 runs to 14 residues. Written as DNA, the CDR3 is TGTGCCAGCAGCCCCGGGGGGGCAGGGGAGACCCAGTACTTC. This gives the protein CASSPGGAGETQYF.

The V call is TRBV6-1, the J call TRBJ1-5; possible D gene TRBD1, 5 bases. Germline values: CDR1 MNHNS, CDR2 SASEGT. Trimming took 6 bases from V and 2 from J, leaving 8 bases between them. This CDR3 has 13 residues. CDR3 sequence (DNA): TGTGCCAGCAGGGGGGGAGGCAATCAGCCCCAGCATTTT. Residues: CASRGGGNQPQHF.

This clone has just a few counts. The chain combines TRBV2 with TRBJ2-7; TRBD2 matches 7 bases. The CDR3 extends over 13 amino acids. V dropped 7 bases and J dropped 3; count of bases not matched to a gene: 6. Germline assignment: CDR1 SNHLY and CDR2 FYNNEI. The CDR3: CASTPTGGYEQYF. CDR3 in DNA: TGTGCCAGCACCCCTACGGGGGGCTACGAGCAGTACTTC. Combining the CDR3 with reference TRBV2 and TRBJ2-7 gives the whole variable domain EPEVTQTPSHQVTQMGQEVILRCVPISNHLYFYWYRQILGQKVEFLVSFYNNEISEKSEIFDDQFSVERPDGSNFTLKIRSTKLEDSAMYFCASTPTGGYEQYFGPGTRLTVT.

CDR3 loop: CASSQEEGVGTEAFF. CDR3 in DNA: TGTGCCAGCAGCCAAGAGGAAGGGGTGGGAACTGAAGCTTTCTTT. The chain uses TRBV4-2 and TRBJ1-1; D might be TRBD1 (5 bases). Germline assignment: CDR1 LGHNA and CDR2 YNFKEQ. V was clipped by 0 bases and J by 5 bases, with 13 bases between them. The CDR3 consists of 15 residues.

This chain links TRBV7-2 with TRBJ2-1, with TRBD2 as a possible D gene (7 bases). Germline values: CDR1 SGHTA, CDR2 FQGNSA. The V gene lost 2 bases and the J gene lost 9 bases, with 17 bases spanning the gap. The CDR3 runs to 15 residues. CDR3 amino acids: CASSLRGGSWAEQFF. CDR3 DNA sequence: TGTGCCAGCAGCTTAAGGGGGGGCTCATGGGCTGAGCAGTTCTTC. The whole variable domain, filled in from reference TRBV7-2 and TRBJ2-1, reads GAGVSQSPSNKVTEKGKDVELRCDPISGHTALYWYRQSLGQGLEFLIYFQGNSAPDKSGLPSDRFSAERTGGSVSTLTIQRTQQEDSAVYLCASSLRGGSWAEQFFGPGTRLTVL.

This chain uses TRBV2 with TRBJ2-3; 14 bases are a match to TRBD2. CDR1 is SNHLY, CDR2 FYNNEI, per germline. The trim removed 5 bases at V and 4 bases at J, leaving 17 bases unmatched. CDR3 length equals 20 residues. For the CDR3, the DNA is TGTGCCAGCAGTCCCCCCCGCTTGACTAGCGGGGGGGCCGTGGCAGATACGCAGTATTTT. Protein sequence: CASSPPRLTSGGAVADTQYF. Combining the CDR3 with reference TRBV2 and TRBJ2-3 gives the whole variable domain EPEVTQTPSHQVTQMGQEVILRCVPISNHLYFYWYRQILGQKVEFLVSFYNNEISEKSEIFDDQFSVERPDGSNFTLKIRSTKLEDSAMYFCASSPPRLTSGGAVADTQYFGPGTRLTVL.

The V call is TRBV9, the J call TRBJ2-2; D uncertain. CDR1 is SGDLS, CDR2 YYNGEE, per germline. With 0 bases removed from V and 7 bases from J, the gap between germline ends came to 10 bases. The CDR3 is made up of 14 amino acids. CDR3 in amino acids: CASSVGVAVGELFF. As DNA, the CDR3 is TGTGCCAGCAGCGTAGGGGTTGCGGTCGGGGAGCTGTTTTTT.

V gene TRBV29-1 combines with J gene TRBJ2-3, with 11 bases matching TRBD2. Germline CDR1 is SQVTM and CDR2 is ANQGSEA. Trimming removed 6 bases from V and 5 bases from J; junction bases left unmatched: 10. This CDR3 is built from 15 residues. This CDR3 reads CSVPGTSGGGDTQYF. In DNA form, the CDR3 reads TGCAGCGTGCCTGGGACTAGCGGTGGCGGAGATACGCAGTATTTT.

The rearrangement joins TRBV10-3 to TRBJ2-7, with a weak D call TRBD1 (6 bases). Germline values: CDR1 ENHRY, CDR2 SYGVKD. The germline V and J ends were trimmed by 2 bases and 6 bases, with 14 bases remaining between them. This CDR3 region has 14 residues. The CDR3 nucleotides are TGTGCCATCAGTGAGCTCACAGAGGGGGTCGAGCAGTACTTC. The encoded protein is CAISELTEGVEQYF.

The chain has TRBV4-2 and TRBJ2-3, with D possibly matching TRBD1 (6 bases). The CDR3 covers 17 residues. CDR1 is LGHNA, CDR2 YNFKEQ, per germline. Trimming stripped 0 bases from V and 0 bases from J, with 13 bases between. The CDR3 coding sequence is TGTGCCAGCAGCCAAGATAGAGGCAGGGGAAGCACAGATACGCAGTATTTT. Residues: CASSQDRGRGSTDTQYF.

The chain links TRBV25-1 to TRBJ1-5; D may be TRBD1 (6 bases). The germline V and J ends were trimmed by 2 bases and 5 bases, with 13 bases remaining between them. In germline, CDR1 is MGHDK, CDR2 SYGVNS. This CDR3 is built from 15 residues. The CDR3, as DNA: TGTGCCAGCAGTGAACTGAACAGGGAGCATCAGCCCCAGCATTTT. Its translation is CASSELNREHQPQHF.

V usage is TRBV18 and J usage is TRBJ1-1; D is undetermined. This CDR3 is 13 amino acids long. CDR1 is KGHSH, CDR2 LQKENI, per germline. The V end lost 4 bases, the J end lost 1 base, and 7 bases lay between the germline ends. The CDR3 region has the DNA TGTGCCAGCTCACTGGGCAAGAACACTGAAGCTTTCTTT. Translation: CASSLGKNTEAFF. Complete variable domain (other parts from reference TRBV18 and TRBJ1-1): NAGVMQNPRHLVRRRGQEARLRCSPMKGHSHVYWYRQLPEEGLKFMVYLQKENIIDESGMPKERFSAEFPKEGPSILRIQQVVRGDSAAYFCASSLGKNTEAFFGQGTRLTVV.

J is TRBJ1-2 and V is TRBV6-5; D is perhaps TRBD1 (5 bases). Between the trimmed V and J ends, which lost 5 bases and 3 bases, there was a span of 13 bases. This CDR3 has 14 amino acids. Germline V gives CDR1 MNHEY, CDR2 SVGAGI. Written as DNA, the CDR3 is TGTGCCAGCAGTGCACAGGAGGGACACTATGGCTACACCTTC. This gives the protein CASSAQEGHYGYTF.

This rearrangement joins TRBV5-1 to TRBJ2-5; D may be TRBD2 (6 bases). The germline V gene has CDR1 SGHRS and CDR2 YFSETQ. This CDR3 contains 16 residues. The V and J ends lost 4 bases and 5 bases respectively, with 21 bases between them. In nucleotides, the CDR3 is TGCGCCAGCAGCCCGGATGGGCGGGGTGCTCTTGAGACCCAGTACTTC. Residues: CASSPDGRGALETQYF.

The chain couples TRBV7-6 to TRBJ1-4; 11 positions match TRBD1. From germline, CDR1 is SGHVS and CDR2 FNYEAQ. CDR3 size: 15 residues. V trimming: 5 bases; J trimming: 8 bases; junction bases outside the gene matches: 7. The CDR3 nucleotides read TGTGCCAGCAGCCCGTCCGGGACAGGGGGGGAAAAACTGTTTTTT. Its protein product is CASSPSGTGGEKLFF.

This clone turned up a few times. The CDR3 spells CASSETGWTGELFF. The CDR3 DNA follows: TGCGCCAGCAGTGAGACAGGGTGGACCGGGGAGCTGTTTTTT. The gene calls are TRBV10-1 and TRBJ2-2; D might be TRBD1 (6 bases). This CDR3 spans 14 amino acids. Per the germline V gene, CDR1 is WNHNN and CDR2 is SYGVQD (reference sequence). Between the trimmed V and J ends, which lost 2 bases and 5 bases, there was a span of 9 bases.

This chain uses TRBV5-4 with TRBJ2-7, with a weak D call TRBD1 (5 bases). CDR1 is SGHNT, CDR2 YYREEE, per germline (reference sequence). The CDR3 spans 13 residues. Trimming left V 4 bases short and J 7 bases short, with 15 bases between. In DNA form, the CDR3 reads TGTGCCAGCAGCCAAGGACGGAAGGGGGAGCAGTACTTC. Translating gives CASSQGRKGEQYF.

A few counts support this clone. The gene calls are TRBV6-1 and TRBJ1-2, with D possibly being TRBD1 (6 bases). Germline CDR1 MNHNS, CDR2 SASEGT. The CDR3 has 18 residues. V was clipped by 4 bases and J by 4 bases, with 25 bases between them. CDR3 sequence (DNA): TGTGCCAGCAGTGGGGGGCCGGGTCGGACTTCCATAAGCTATGGCTACACCTTC. Its protein is CASSGGPGRTSISYGYTF.

As to this clone: At one end the junction does not follow the germline gene, possibly because of a read error. The rearrangement uses TRBV7-9 and TRBJ2-7; D is perhaps TRBD1 (5 bases). Germline V gene sequence: CDR1 SEHNR, CDR2 FQNEAQ (reference sequence). The CDR3 sequence is 16 residues long. The CDR3 region has the DNA TGTTCCAGCAGCTTAGGTGGTGGCAGGGTGTCCTACGAGCAGTACTTC. Protein: CSSSLGGGRVSYEQYF. The full variable domain, its missing parts supplied by reference TRBV7-9 and TRBJ2-7, is DTGVSQNPRHKITKRGQNVTFRCDPISEHNRLYWYRQTLGQGPEFLTYFQNEAQLEKSRLLSDRFSAERPKGSFSTLEIQRTEQGDSAMYLCSSSLGGGRVSYEQYFGPGTRLTVT.

This clone was picked up a small number of times. The chain employs TRBV9 and TRBJ2-1, with TRBD2 as a possible D gene (6 bases). Germline V gene lookup returns CDR1 SGDLS and CDR2 YYNGEE. V was pared by 0 bases and J by 10 bases, with 8 bases between. The length of the CDR3 is 12 residues. CDR3: CASSVAGEEQFF. DNA of the CDR3: TGTGCCAGCAGCGTAGCGGGGGAGGAGCAGTTCTTC.

This sequence joins TRBV4-1 and TRBJ2-7, with 9 bases aligning to TRBD1. The CDR3 runs 15 residues. Germline CDR1 is MGHRA and CDR2 is YSYEKL. Trimming cost V 1 base and J 5 bases; bases outside gene matches: 6. The CDR3 DNA sequence: TGCGCCAGCAGCCAAGTTTCGACAGGGGGTGACGAGCAGTACTTC. It specifies CASSQVSTGGDEQYF.